This T cell receptor (beta chain) was recovered during a study of shared clonotypes between healthy human individuals. For every subset, genomic DNA was evenly distributed across several immunoSEQ plates. This table comes from immunoSEQ multiplex PCR, and its TCRdb copy is limited to in-frame clones, with some not included. The table has hundreds of thousands of clones, around 77% seen once. Study-wide findings and caveats: Clonotype sharing among donors was thought likely to change with sequencing depth.

V lost 0 bases to trimming and J lost 6 bases; unmatched junction nucleotides: 7. The CDR3 consists of 16 residues. Germline V gene data show CDR1 as LGHNA and CDR2 as YSLEER. This clone appeared a few times. What it binds is unknown. This likely came from a read error, as a far larger clone is one base away. Donors were Caucasian adults residing in Nashville, Tennessee, USA. Unsorted material relied on tens of millions of PBMCs as the source of genomic DNA. This receptor was taken from a woman between 35 and 50 years old in good health. Some clones in this sample may be carry-over from other donors' samples. The chain carries TRBV4-3 and TRBJ2-2, with 7 bases that match TRBD2. The sequenced sample consisted of PBMCs. CDR3 sequence: CASSQDALGGPGELFF. For the CDR3, the DNA is TGCGCCAGCAGCCAAGATGCGCTGGGAGGGCCCGGGGAGCTGTTTTTT.